This T cell receptor (beta chain) was profiled in a study of blood T cells in healthy people across ages. The wider study: Every two T cells gave about one barcoded beta molecule via template switching. Study results and limitations: Diversity estimates drawn from one million T cells were deemed underestimates.

For the second PCR, which ran for 7 to 11 cycles, a sample-barcoded 5' primer and a J-beta primer mix were used. The template-switch adaptor, which had 12 random nucleotides, put a tag on each cDNA molecule. TCRdb reprocessed the 5' RACE reads with MiXCR, giving one entry per CDR3 protein. The sample has about 830,000 distinct CDR3 sequences, about three fifths seen once. On this clonotype: Its antigen remains unknown. Mismatch with germline at one junction end may stem from a read error.

Looked up from germline, CDR1 is SGHTA and CDR2 is FQGNSA. The CDR3 is 13 residues long. The rearrangement joins TRBV7-2 to TRBJ2-5; D not certain. The sequence was obtained from a man younger than 40 in good health. Specimen: blood. CDR3: CASSLMVLEAQYF. Written as DNA, the CDR3 is TGTGCCAGCAGCTTAATGGTTTTAGAGGCCCAGTACTTC.